What follows are 32 T cell receptor beta chains derived from one specimen sequenced in a study of T-cell reconstitution after alpha-beta-depleted transplantation in children. It was with unique molecular identifiers that the TCRbeta library was prepared. TCRdb recomputed calls from the PCR reads with MiXCR, one row per CDR3 protein. The sample shows 200,000 to 300,000 distinct CDR3 sequences, about 23% of them seen only once. This specimen was PBMCs, taken before TCRalphabeta/CD19-depleted stem cell transplant. All receptors derive from a girl aged 2-10 years with Fanconi anemia, due to receive a stem cell transplant.

The table lists this clonotype with many counts. The chain links TRBV12-3 or TRBV12-4 to TRBJ1-2; maybe TRBD1 (6 bases). This CDR3 has 13 residues. With 5 bases removed from V and 7 bases from J, the gap between germline ends came to 14 bases. CDR3 protein: CASSDLTGSGYTF. As DNA, the CDR3 is TGTGCCAGCAGTGACCTAACAGGGTCTGGCTACACCTTC.

The rearrangement joins TRBV10-2 to TRBJ2-3, with 10 bases fitting TRBD2. Germline V gene sequence: CDR1 WSHSY, CDR2 SAAADI. The junction had 7 bases not matched to a gene; V was cut back by 7 bases and J by 3 bases. CDR3 length: 15 amino acids. CDR3: CASNKREGHTDTQYF. The CDR3 DNA follows: TGCGCCAGCAACAAGCGGGAGGGCCATACAGATACGCAGTATTTT.

The genes are TRBV12-3 or TRBV12-4 and TRBJ2-3; 9 positions match TRBD1. V lost 5 bases to trimming and J lost 0 bases; unmatched junction nucleotides: 6. The CDR3 has 16 residues. The CDR3 coding sequence is TGTGCCAGCAGTGGCCGGGACAGGGTTAGCACAGATACGCAGTATTTT. Residues: CASSGRDRVSTDTQYF.

This clonotype was found many times. The chain uses TRBV5-6 and TRBJ2-2, with 7 bases fitting TRBD2. J was trimmed by 5 bases and V by 0 bases; bases with no gene match: 4. Germline values: CDR1 SGHDT, CDR2 YYEEEE. The CDR3 sequence is 15 residues long. CDR3 nucleotides: TGTGCCAGCAGCTTGGAGCTAGCGGCGACCGGGGAGCTGTTTTTT. Translated, it gives CASSLELAATGELFF. Together with reference TRBV5-6 and TRBJ2-2, the CDR3 gives the full variable domain: DAGVTQSPTHLIKTRGQQVTLRCSPKSGHDTVSWYQQALGQGPQFIFQYYEEEERQRGNFPDRFSGHQFPNYSSELNVNALLLGDSALYLCASSLELAATGELFFGEGSRLTVL.

Concerning this clonotype itself: The junction and the germline gene differ at one end; a read error may be behind it. The V gene is TRBV7-9, the J gene TRBJ2-5; D unresolved. CDR1 is SEHNR, CDR2 FQNEAQ, per germline (reference sequence). The CDR3 covers 12 residues. The CDR3 nucleotides read TGTGCCAGCAGCTTACCTAGTGAGACCAAGTACTTC. This sequence encodes CASSLPSETKYF.

This clonotype was observed many times. The chain has TRBV4-2 and TRBJ1-5; D might be TRBD1 (6 bases). Trimming stripped 0 bases from V and 6 bases from J, with 15 bases between. CDR3 length: 16 residues. From germline, CDR1 is LGHNA and CDR2 YNFKEQ. The CDR3 loop reads CASSQDASRTAQPQHF. DNA of the CDR3: TGTGCCAGCAGCCAAGACGCCTCCCGGACAGCTCAGCCCCAGCATTTT.

The chain links TRBV4-1 to TRBJ2-5, with 7 bases lining up with TRBD1. In germline, CDR1 is MGHRA, CDR2 YSYEKL. The CDR3 length is 15 residues. J gave up 2 bases and V 0 bases, and 3 bases lay outside the gene matches. CDR3 sequence (DNA): TGCGCCAGCAGCCAAGATGGGACAGTTCAAGAGACCCAGTACTTC. This codes for CASSQDGTVQETQYF.

The V and J genes are TRBV18 and TRBJ1-1; D not certain. V was pared by 0 bases and J by 2 bases, with 10 bases between. The germline V gene has CDR1 KGHSH and CDR2 LQKENI. This CDR3 spans 15 amino acids. The DNA of the CDR3 is TGTGCCAGCTCACCACCGTTCAGTTATAACACTGAAGCTTTCTTT. Translating it yields CASSPPFSYNTEAFF.

The chain is built from TRBV2 and TRBJ2-1, with D perhaps being TRBD1 or TRBD2 (5 bases each). CDR1 and CDR2 (germline): SNHLY, FYNNEI. Trimming removed 7 bases from V and 9 bases from J, with 16 bases in between. The CDR3 consists of 13 residues. The CDR3 loop reads CASNRGRWSEQFF. In DNA, the CDR3 is TGTGCCAGCAATCGGGGCAGATGGAGTGAGCAGTTCTTC.

This clonotype was found many times. The chain recombines TRBV12-3 or TRBV12-4 with TRBJ2-7; maybe TRBD2 (5 bases). The germline V and J ends were trimmed by 3 bases and 5 bases, with 8 bases remaining between them. This CDR3 contains 12 residues. CDR3 DNA sequence: TGTGCCAGCAGTTTTCGGGGTCACGAGCAGTACTTC. Translated, it gives CASSFRGHEQYF.

Concerning this clonotype itself: A junction end diverges from the germline sequence, so it may reflect a read error. The J gene is TRBJ2-1, the V gene TRBV6-6; D possibly corresponds to TRBD2 (6 bases). The CDR3 extends over 13 amino acids. Germline V gives CDR1 MNHNY, CDR2 SVGAGI (reference sequence). CDR3 sequence reads: CASTGDRRDEEFF. CDR3 bases: TGTGCCAGCACCGGGGACCGGAGGGATGAGGAGTTCTTC.

The chain couples TRBV2 to TRBJ1-2, with D possibly being TRBD1 (6 bases). The length of the CDR3 is 15 residues. The ends were cut back, 4 bases at V and 5 bases at J, with 17 bases in the middle. CDR1 is SNHLY, CDR2 FYNNEI, per germline. DNA of the CDR3: TGTGCCAGCAGTGCCCCCGGGGGCCTCTTTTATGGCTACACCTTC. It is translated as CASSAPGGLFYGYTF. The full variable domain, rest sourced from reference TRBV2 and TRBJ1-2, is EPEVTQTPSHQVTQMGQEVILRCVPISNHLYFYWYRQILGQKVEFLVSFYNNEISEKSEIFDDQFSVERPDGSNFTLKIRSTKLEDSAMYFCASSAPGGLFYGYTFGSGTRLTVV.

This clonotype was seen a few times. The chain carries TRBV4-2 and TRBJ2-5, with D possibly matching TRBD2 (5 bases). Germline-derived CDR1 and CDR2 are LGHNA and YNFKEQ. The CDR3 length is 15 residues. V lost 4 bases, J lost 5 bases, and 17 bases lay in between. The CDR3 loop is CASSPSGYGEETQYF. The CDR3 region has the DNA TGTGCCAGCAGCCCCAGCGGCTATGGGGAGGAGACCCAGTACTTC.

The CDR3 region is CSVEDSSDGRDYEQYF. Written as DNA, the CDR3 is TGCAGCGTTGAAGACTCTTCGGACGGAAGGGACTACGAGCAGTACTTC. The chain links TRBV29-1 to TRBJ2-7, with unresolved D. CDR1 is SQVTM, CDR2 ANQGSEA, per germline. The CDR3 has 16 residues. Trimming shortened V by 0 bases and J by 3 bases, and 18 bases separated the two germline ends.

This clonotype has more than one count but fewer than ten. CDR3 sequence: CASSLGTQVDNEQFF. CDR3 sequence (DNA): TGCGCCAGCAGCTTGGGTACGCAGGTGGACAATGAGCAGTTCTTC. The chain carries TRBV5-1 and TRBJ2-1; unclear D gene. Trimming pared 0 bases from V and 5 bases from J, leaving 12 bases between. The CDR3 spans 15 residues. CDR1 SGHRS and CDR2 YFSETQ come from the germline V gene. The full variable domain, its missing parts supplied by reference TRBV5-1 and TRBJ2-1, is KAGVTQTPRYLIKTRGQQVTLSCSPISGHRSVSWYQQTPGQGLQFLFEYFSETQRNKGNFPGRFSGRQFSNSRSEMNVSTLELGDSALYLCASSLGTQVDNEQFFGPGTRLTVL.

This clonotype was observed a handful of times. The CDR3 DNA follows: TGTGCCATCAGCGACGCTGGTTGGGGGTACGAGCAGTACTTC. It translates to CAISDAGWGYEQYF. This chain joins TRBV10-3 and TRBJ2-7, with D possibly being TRBD1 or TRBD2 (5 bases each). This CDR3 spans 14 amino acids. From germline, CDR1 is ENHRY and CDR2 SYGVKD. V lost 6 bases and J lost 4, with 16 bases in between.

V usage is TRBV6-1 and J usage is TRBJ2-7; no clear D. With 3 bases removed from V and 3 bases from J, the gap between germline ends came to 9 bases. Germline values: CDR1 MNHNS, CDR2 SASEGT. This CDR3 region has 13 residues. The CDR3 nucleotides read TGTGCCAGCAGTGAGACTGGGGTCTACGAGCAGTACTTC. Translating it yields CASSETGVYEQYF.

V and J are TRBV20-1 and TRBJ2-5; D possibly corresponds to TRBD1 (5 bases). The CDR3 loop spans 11 amino acids. Per the germline V gene, CDR1 is DFQATT and CDR2 is SNEGSKA (reference sequence). The CDR3 protein is CSRLGPETQYF. The CDR3 DNA reads as TGCAGCCGCCTGGGGCCAGAGACCCAGTACTTC.

The table lists this clonotype with a few counts. The chain has TRBV28 and TRBJ2-2, with 8 bases lining up with TRBD2. The CDR3 spans 19 residues. Per germline, CDR1 MDHEN and CDR2 SYDVKM. The V gene end was trimmed by 3 bases and the J gene end by 6 bases; junction bases not matched to a gene: 18. CDR3 DNA: TGTGCCAGCAGTTTCGGAGTTTCCGGGACTAGAACGGACGCCGGGGAGCTGTTTTTT. As protein: CASSFGVSGTRTDAGELFF.

The V gene is TRBV7-9, the J gene TRBJ1-1; D gene uncertain. V lost 6 bases and J lost 6, with 14 bases in between. Germline CDR1 and CDR2: SEHNR and FQNEAQ (reference sequence). The CDR3 runs 13 residues. The DNA of the CDR3 is TGTGCCAGCAGTCTTACCCCCGGAGCTGAAGCTTTCTTT. Amino acids: CASSLTPGAEAFF.

J is TRBJ1-1 and V is TRBV9; 7 bases fit TRBD1. J gave up 3 bases and V 3 bases, and 8 bases lay outside the gene matches. The CDR3 runs 15 residues. Germline V gives CDR1 SGDLS, CDR2 YYNGEE. The CDR3 spells CASSETGVGYTEAFF. In nucleotides, the CDR3 is TGTGCCAGCAGCGAAACAGGGGTCGGGTACACTGAAGCTTTCTTT.

This clonotype was observed a few times. The rearrangement links TRBV6-5 to TRBJ2-5; D gene ambiguous. Germline V CDR1 and CDR2: MNHEY, SVGAGI. CDR3 length: 15 amino acids. V was trimmed by 0 bases and J by 2 bases, leaving 10 bases between them. CDR3 nucleotides: TGTGCCAGCAGTTACTCGGTGGTAGGGCAAGAGACCCAGTACTTC. Amino acid sequence: CASSYSVVGQETQYF.

The rearrangement joins TRBV10-3 to TRBJ2-1; the D gene is possibly TRBD1 (6 bases). The CDR3 consists of 16 residues. Germline V gene lookup returns CDR1 ENHRY and CDR2 SYGVKD. The germline V and J ends were trimmed by 4 bases and 0 bases, with 13 bases remaining between them. Here the CDR3 DNA reads TGTGCCATCAGTGCCCTTACAGGGAGCTCCTACAATGAGCAGTTCTTC. It codes for CAISALTGSSYNEQFF.

The V call is TRBV28, the J call TRBJ1-2, with a weak D call TRBD1 (6 bases). The V end lost 9 bases, the J end lost 2 bases, and 10 bases lay between the germline ends. Germline V gene sequence: CDR1 MDHEN, CDR2 SYDVKM. This CDR3 has 12 residues. The CDR3 bases are TGTGCCAGGTACCAGGGGAACTATGGCTACACCTTC. It translates to CARYQGNYGYTF.

The sample holds a few counts of this clonotype. V is TRBV6-1 and J is TRBJ2-1; no reliable D call. Germline CDR1 reads MNHNS; CDR2 reads SASEGT. There are 14 residues in the CDR3. Trimming removed 1 base from V and 4 bases from J, with 8 bases in between. This CDR3 is CASSEVGDYNEQFF. Written as DNA, the CDR3 is TGTGCCAGCAGTGAAGTTGGAGATTACAATGAGCAGTTCTTC.

This clonotype was counted only a few times. The chain combines TRBV28 with TRBJ2-7; 7 bases fit TRBD2. The germline gives CDR1 MDHEN, CDR2 SYDVKM. This CDR3 comprises 16 residues. V lost 7 bases to trimming and J lost 0 bases; unmatched junction nucleotides: 12. The CDR3 sequence is CASKELASLSSYEQYF. In DNA form, the CDR3 reads TGTGCCAGCAAGGAACTAGCGAGCCTGAGCTCCTACGAGCAGTACTTC.

This sequence joins TRBV7-9 and TRBJ2-7; 10 nucleotides line up with TRBD1. This CDR3 is 17 amino acids long. V trimming: 0 bases; J trimming: 7 bases; junction bases outside the gene matches: 12. The germline CDR1 and CDR2 sequences are SEHNR and FQNEAQ (reference sequence). DNA of the CDR3: TGTGCCAGCAGCTTAGCTTGGGGGGACAGGGGTTCTCGGGAGCAGTACTTC. It specifies CASSLAWGDRGSREQYF.

This clonotype was seen ten or more times. The chain is built from TRBV15 and TRBJ2-3; 8 positions agree with TRBD1. The V gene's germline CDR1 is LNHNV and CDR2 YYDKDF (reference sequence). The CDR3 spans 16 residues. Unmatched junction bases numbered 5, after V lost 0 bases and J lost 3 bases. The CDR3: CATSRDRQGPTDTQYF. The CDR3 DNA reads as TGTGCCACCAGCAGAGATCGACAGGGGCCGACAGATACGCAGTATTTT.

This clonotype showed up many times. The chain links TRBV20-1 to TRBJ2-3, with 14 bases that match TRBD2. Trimming removed 5 bases from V and 2 bases from J; junction bases left unmatched: 9. CDR3 length: 17 amino acids. Germline lookup yields CDR1 DFQATT and CDR2 SNEGSKA (reference sequence). The CDR3 loop is CSAHRTSGRFFTDTQYF. DNA of the CDR3: TGCAGTGCTCATAGGACTAGCGGGAGGTTTTTCACAGATACGCAGTATTTT.

This clonotype was counted at least ten times. V usage is TRBV29-1 and J usage is TRBJ1-2; the match to TRBD1 covers 8 bases. Trimming removed 4 bases from V and 1 base from J; junction bases left unmatched: 8. This CDR3 region has 15 residues. Germline V gives CDR1 SQVTM, CDR2 ANQGSEA. CDR3 nucleotides: TGCAGCGTTGCCGCGGGACAGGTACTTAACTATGGCTACACCTTC. Its protein is CSVAAGQVLNYGYTF.

J is TRBJ2-3 and V is TRBV18; 8 bases align to TRBD1. Germline trimming cut 3 bases from V and 2 bases from J; bases unmatched to any gene: 4. Germline assignment: CDR1 KGHSH and CDR2 LQKENI. This CDR3 region has 15 residues. CDR3 in DNA: TGTGCCAGCTCACCCAGACAGGGGTTCACAGATACGCAGTATTTT. It encodes CASSPRQGFTDTQYF.

This clonotype was seen more than once but under ten times. The rearrangement uses TRBV15 and TRBJ1-2; 9 nucleotides align to TRBD1. Germline lookup yields CDR1 LNHNV and CDR2 YYDKDF (reference sequence). There are 17 residues in the CDR3. V lost 5 bases, J lost 1 base, and 11 bases stayed unmatched. CDR3 amino acids: CATSARDREGYNYGYTF. Written as DNA, the CDR3 is TGTGCCACCAGCGCACGGGACAGGGAGGGCTATAACTATGGCTACACCTTC. The whole variable domain, filled in from reference TRBV15 and TRBJ1-2, reads DAMVIQNPRYQVTQFGKPVTLSCSQTLNHNVMYWYQQKSSQAPKLLFHYYDKDFNNEADTPDNFQSRRPNTSFCFLDIRSPGLGDTAMYLCATSARDREGYNYGYTFGSGTRLTVV.